The next 8 T cell receptor beta chains were all read from a single sample in a study of blood T cell repertoires in COVID-19. Clones were read by immunoSEQ multiplex PCR, and TCRdb kept only the in-frame ones, dropping some. The sample consists of about 280,000 clones, around 90% of them appearing once. The sample was peripheral blood. The origin of the receptors is a man younger than 35 with active or convalescent COVID-19.

The chain employs TRBV2 and TRBJ1-2; D is perhaps TRBD1 (6 bases). With 0 bases removed from V and 4 bases from J, the gap between germline ends came to 9 bases. This CDR3 has 14 residues. Germline CDR1 SNHLY, CDR2 FYNNEI. The CDR3 DNA reads as TGTGCCAGCAGTGAAGCCGGGGGGCCCTATGGCTACACCTTC. It encodes CASSEAGGPYGYTF.

This sequence joins TRBV2 and TRBJ2-3; 9 positions match TRBD2. Losses at the gene ends were 4 bases for V and 4 bases for J; bases not matched to a gene: 15. The CDR3 loop spans 18 amino acids. In germline, CDR1 is SNHLY, CDR2 FYNNEI. CDR3 protein: CASSGWASGAMRPDTQYF. CDR3 coding DNA: TGTGCCAGCAGTGGATGGGCTAGCGGGGCGATGAGACCAGATACGCAGTATTTT.

V and J are TRBV12-3 or TRBV12-4 and TRBJ1-5; D might be TRBD1 (6 bases). With 6 bases removed from V and 7 bases from J, the gap between germline ends came to 10 bases. CDR3 size: 12 residues. CDR3: CASSTGFQPQHF. CDR3 nucleotides: TGTGCCAGCAGCACAGGGTTCCAGCCCCAGCATTTT.

This clone is a singleton in its sample. The CDR3 loop reads CATSDLDRNYGYTF. In DNA, the CDR3 is TGTGCCACCAGTGATCTGGACAGAAACTATGGCTACACCTTC. This rearrangement joins TRBV24-1 to TRBJ1-2; a weak D match, TRBD1 (6 bases). The V end lost 3 bases, the J end lost 2 bases, and 9 bases lay between the germline ends. The CDR3 spans 14 residues. Per the germline V gene, CDR1 is KGHDR and CDR2 is SFDVKD.

The rearrangement links TRBV29-1 to TRBJ1-4; D may be TRBD1 (5 bases). CDR3 length equals 12 residues. V lost 7 bases, J lost 8 bases, and 14 bases lay in between. The germline V gene has CDR1 SQVTM and CDR2 ANQGSEA. The CDR3 nucleotides read TGCAGCGGGGGGAGAATGGGCGAAAAACTGTTTTTT. Protein sequence: CSGGRMGEKLFF.

The chain employs TRBV12-3 or TRBV12-4 and TRBJ1-2; TRBD1 aligns across 7 bases. The CDR3 loop spans 13 amino acids. After removal of 6 bases from V and 2 bases from J, the junction contained 3 bases not matched to a gene. CDR3 DNA: TGTGCCAGCAGCGAACAGGGGAACTATGGCTACACCTTC. Translation gives CASSEQGNYGYTF.

V and J are TRBV10-2 and TRBJ2-1; perhaps TRBD1 as D (5 bases). This CDR3 is 17 amino acids long. Deletions cut 1 base from V and 1 base from J, with 14 bases between. Germline V gene lookup returns CDR1 WSHSY and CDR2 SAAADI. The CDR3, as DNA: TGCGCCAGCAGTGAGTTCCATAGGGGTGAGTCCTACAATGAGCAGTTCTTC. Protein: CASSEFHRGESYNEQFF.

The rearrangement joins TRBV9 to TRBJ2-1; 9 bases agree with TRBD1. Trimming removed 0 bases from V and 8 bases from J; junction bases left unmatched: 3. This CDR3 has 14 amino acids. CDR1 is SGDLS and CDR2 is YYNGEE in the germline V gene. The CDR3 DNA reads as TGTGCCAGCAGCGTAGTAAGGACAGGGGATGAGCAGTTCTTC. It specifies CASSVVRTGDEQFF.